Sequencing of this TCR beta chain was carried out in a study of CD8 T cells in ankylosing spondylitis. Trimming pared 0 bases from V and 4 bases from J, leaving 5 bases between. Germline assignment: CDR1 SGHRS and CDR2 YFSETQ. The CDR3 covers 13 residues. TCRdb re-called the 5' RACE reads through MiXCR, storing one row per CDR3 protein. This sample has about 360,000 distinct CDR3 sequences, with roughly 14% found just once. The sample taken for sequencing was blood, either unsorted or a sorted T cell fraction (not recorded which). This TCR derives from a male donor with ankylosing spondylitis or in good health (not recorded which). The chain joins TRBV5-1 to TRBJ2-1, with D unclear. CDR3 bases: TGCGCCAGCAGCTTGGCTCAATACAATGAGCAGTTCTTC. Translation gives CASSLAQYNEQFF.